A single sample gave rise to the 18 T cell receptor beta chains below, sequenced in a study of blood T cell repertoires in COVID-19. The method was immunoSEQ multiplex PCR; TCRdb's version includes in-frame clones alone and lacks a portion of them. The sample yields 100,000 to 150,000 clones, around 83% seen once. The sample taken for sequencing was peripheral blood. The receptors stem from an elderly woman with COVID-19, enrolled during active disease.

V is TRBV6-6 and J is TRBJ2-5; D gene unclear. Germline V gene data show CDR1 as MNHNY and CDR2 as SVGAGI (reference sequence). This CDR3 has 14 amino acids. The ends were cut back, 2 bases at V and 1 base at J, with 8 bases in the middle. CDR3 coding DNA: TGTGCCAGCAGTTACCTCGGAGCCCAAGAGACCCAGTACTTC. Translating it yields CASSYLGAQETQYF.

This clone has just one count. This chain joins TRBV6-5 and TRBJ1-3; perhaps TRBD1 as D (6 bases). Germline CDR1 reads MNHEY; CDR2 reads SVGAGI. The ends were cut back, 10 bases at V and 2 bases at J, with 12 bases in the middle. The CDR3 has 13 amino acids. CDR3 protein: CATRGGTGNTIYF. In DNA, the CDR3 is TGTGCCACCAGGGGAGGGACTGGAAACACCATATATTTT.

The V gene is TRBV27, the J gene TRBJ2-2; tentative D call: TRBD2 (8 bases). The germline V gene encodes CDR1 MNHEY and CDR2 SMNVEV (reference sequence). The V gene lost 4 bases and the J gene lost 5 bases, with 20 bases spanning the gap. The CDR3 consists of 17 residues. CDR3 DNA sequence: TGTGCCAGCAGTTCACAGGGGCGGGGGGCGAGGACCGGGGAGCTGTTTTTT. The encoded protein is CASSSQGRGARTGELFF.

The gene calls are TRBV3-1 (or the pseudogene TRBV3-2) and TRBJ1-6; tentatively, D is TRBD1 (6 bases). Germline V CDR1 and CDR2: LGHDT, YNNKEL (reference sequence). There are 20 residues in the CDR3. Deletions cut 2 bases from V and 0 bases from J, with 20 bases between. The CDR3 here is CASSQRTGTSSSSYNSPLHF. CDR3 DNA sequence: TGTGCCAGCAGCCAAAGAACCGGGACATCAAGTAGCTCCTATAATTCACCCCTCCACTTT.

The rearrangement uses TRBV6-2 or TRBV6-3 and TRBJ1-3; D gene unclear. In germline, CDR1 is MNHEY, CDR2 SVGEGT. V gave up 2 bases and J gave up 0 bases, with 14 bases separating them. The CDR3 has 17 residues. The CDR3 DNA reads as TGTGCCAGCAGTTACAACGGTCGGTCTAGCTCTGGAAACACCATATATTTT. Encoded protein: CASSYNGRSSSGNTIYF.

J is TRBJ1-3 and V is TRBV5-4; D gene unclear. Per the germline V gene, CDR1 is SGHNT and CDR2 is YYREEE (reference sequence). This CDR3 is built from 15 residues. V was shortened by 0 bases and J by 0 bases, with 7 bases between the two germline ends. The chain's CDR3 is CASSLAPSSGNTIYF. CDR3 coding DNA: TGTGCCAGCAGCTTGGCCCCCAGCTCTGGAAACACCATATATTTT.

CDR3 nucleotides: TGTGCCACCAGTGACAGGGTGGGCCTCGGGGAGCTGTTTTTT. Translating it yields CATSDRVGLGELFF. The chain joins TRBV24-1 to TRBJ2-2; a weak D match, TRBD1 (5 bases). V lost 4 bases and J 7 bases, leaving 12 bases between the germline ends. CDR1 and CDR2 from the germline V gene are KGHDR and SFDVKD. The CDR3 has 14 amino acids.

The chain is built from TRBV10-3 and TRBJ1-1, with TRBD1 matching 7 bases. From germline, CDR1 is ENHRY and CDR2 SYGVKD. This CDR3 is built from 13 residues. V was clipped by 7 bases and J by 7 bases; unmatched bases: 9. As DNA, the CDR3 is TGTGCCATCACCGAGACAGGGTATGGTGAAGCTTTCTTT. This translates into CAITETGYGEAFF.

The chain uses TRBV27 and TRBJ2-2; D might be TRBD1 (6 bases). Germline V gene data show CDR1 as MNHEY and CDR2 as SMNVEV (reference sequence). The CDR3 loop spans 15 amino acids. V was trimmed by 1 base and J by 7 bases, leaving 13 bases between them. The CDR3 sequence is CASSLLSGGGGELFF. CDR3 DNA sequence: TGTGCCAGCAGTTTATTATCTGGGGGCGGCGGGGAGCTGTTTTTT.

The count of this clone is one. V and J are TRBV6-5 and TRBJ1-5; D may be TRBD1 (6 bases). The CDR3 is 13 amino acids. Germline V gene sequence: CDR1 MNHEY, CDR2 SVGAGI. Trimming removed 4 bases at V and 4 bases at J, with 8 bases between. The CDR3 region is CASSWTENQPQHF. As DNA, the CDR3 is TGTGCCAGCAGTTGGACAGAGAATCAGCCCCAGCATTTT.

The CDR3 loop is CASSSRGNSPLHF. The CDR3 DNA reads as TGTGCCAGCAGCTCGAGGGGGAATTCACCCCTCCACTTT. The genes are TRBV6-2 or TRBV6-3 and TRBJ1-6, with D perhaps matching TRBD1 (6 bases). Germline CDR1 is MNHEY and CDR2 is SVGEGT. V lost 6 bases and J 7 bases, leaving 10 bases between the germline ends. The length of the CDR3 is 13 residues.

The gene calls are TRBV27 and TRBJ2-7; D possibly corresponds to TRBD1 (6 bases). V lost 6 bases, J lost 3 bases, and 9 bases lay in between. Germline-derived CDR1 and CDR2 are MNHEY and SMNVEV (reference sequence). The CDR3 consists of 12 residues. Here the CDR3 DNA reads TGTGCCAGCAGCAAAGGGGGCTACGAGCAGTACTTC. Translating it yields CASSKGGYEQYF.

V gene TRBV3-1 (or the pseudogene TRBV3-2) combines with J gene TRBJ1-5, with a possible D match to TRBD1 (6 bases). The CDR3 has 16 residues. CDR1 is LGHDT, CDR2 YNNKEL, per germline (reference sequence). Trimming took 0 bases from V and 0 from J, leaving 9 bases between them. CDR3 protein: CASSQEAGDSNQPQHF. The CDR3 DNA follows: TGTGCCAGCAGCCAAGAGGCAGGGGATAGCAATCAGCCCCAGCATTTT.

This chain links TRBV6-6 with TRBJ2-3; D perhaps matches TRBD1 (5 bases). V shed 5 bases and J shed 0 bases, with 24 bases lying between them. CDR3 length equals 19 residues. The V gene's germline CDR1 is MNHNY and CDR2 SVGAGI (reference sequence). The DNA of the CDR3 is TGTGCCAGCAGTCGAATTAGATTTTGGACAACCTCTAGCACAGATACGCAGTATTTT. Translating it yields CASSRIRFWTTSSTDTQYF.

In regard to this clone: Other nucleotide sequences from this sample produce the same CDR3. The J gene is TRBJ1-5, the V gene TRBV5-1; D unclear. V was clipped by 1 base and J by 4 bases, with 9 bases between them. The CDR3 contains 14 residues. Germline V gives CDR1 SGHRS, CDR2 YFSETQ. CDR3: CASSLSGGNQPQHF. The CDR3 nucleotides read TGCGCCAGCAGCTTGAGCGGCGGAAATCAGCCCCAGCATTTT.

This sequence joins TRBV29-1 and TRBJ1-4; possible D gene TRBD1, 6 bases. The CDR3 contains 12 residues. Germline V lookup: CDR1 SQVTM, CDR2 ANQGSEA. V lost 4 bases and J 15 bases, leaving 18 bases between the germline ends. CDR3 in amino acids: CSVGMGQGMMFF. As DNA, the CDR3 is TGCAGCGTTGGGATGGGACAAGGGATGATGTTTTTT.

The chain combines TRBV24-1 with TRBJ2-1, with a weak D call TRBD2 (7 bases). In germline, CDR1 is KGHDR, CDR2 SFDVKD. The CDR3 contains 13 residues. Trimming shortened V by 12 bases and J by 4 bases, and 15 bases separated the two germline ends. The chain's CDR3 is CASSEGGYNEQFF. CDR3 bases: TGTGCCTCCTCCGAGGGGGGGTACAATGAGCAGTTCTTC.

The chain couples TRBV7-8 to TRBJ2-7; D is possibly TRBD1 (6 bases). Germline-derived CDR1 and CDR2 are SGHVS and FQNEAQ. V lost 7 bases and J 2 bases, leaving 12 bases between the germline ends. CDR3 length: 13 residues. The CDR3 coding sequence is TGTGCCAGCACCTCAGGGACACCCTACGAGCAGTACTTC. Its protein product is CASTSGTPYEQYF.